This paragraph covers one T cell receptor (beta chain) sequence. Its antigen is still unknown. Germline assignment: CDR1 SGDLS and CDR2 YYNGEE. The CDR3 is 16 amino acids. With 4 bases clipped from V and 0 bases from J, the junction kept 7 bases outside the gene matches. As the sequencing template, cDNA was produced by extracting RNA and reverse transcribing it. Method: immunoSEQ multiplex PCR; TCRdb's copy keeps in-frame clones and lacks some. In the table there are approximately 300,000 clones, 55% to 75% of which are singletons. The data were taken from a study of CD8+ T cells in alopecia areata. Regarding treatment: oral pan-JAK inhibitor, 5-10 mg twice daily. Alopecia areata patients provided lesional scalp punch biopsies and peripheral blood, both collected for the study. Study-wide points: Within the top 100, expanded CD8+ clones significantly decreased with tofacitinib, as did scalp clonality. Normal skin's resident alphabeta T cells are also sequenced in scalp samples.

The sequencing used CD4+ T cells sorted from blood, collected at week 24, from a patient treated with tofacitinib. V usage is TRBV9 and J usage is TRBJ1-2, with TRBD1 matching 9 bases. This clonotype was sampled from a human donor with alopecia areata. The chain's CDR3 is CASSPMGTGSNYGYTF. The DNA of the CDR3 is TGTGCCAGCAGCCCCATGGGGACAGGGTCTAACTATGGCTACACCTTC.